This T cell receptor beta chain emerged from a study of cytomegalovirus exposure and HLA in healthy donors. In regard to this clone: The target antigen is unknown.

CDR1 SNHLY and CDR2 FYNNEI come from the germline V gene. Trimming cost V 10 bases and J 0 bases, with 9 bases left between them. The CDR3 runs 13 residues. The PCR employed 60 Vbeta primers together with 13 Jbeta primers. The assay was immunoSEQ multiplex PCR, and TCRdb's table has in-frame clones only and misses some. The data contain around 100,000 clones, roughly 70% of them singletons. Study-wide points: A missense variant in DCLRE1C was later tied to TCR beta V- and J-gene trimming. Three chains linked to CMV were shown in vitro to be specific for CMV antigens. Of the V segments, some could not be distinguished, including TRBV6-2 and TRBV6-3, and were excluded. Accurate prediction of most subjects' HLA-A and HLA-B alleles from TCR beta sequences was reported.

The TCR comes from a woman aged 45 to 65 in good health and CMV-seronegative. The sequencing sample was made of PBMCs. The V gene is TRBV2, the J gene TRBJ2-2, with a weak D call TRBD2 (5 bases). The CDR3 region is CATSLANTGELFF. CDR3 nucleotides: TGTGCCACGTCACTAGCGAACACCGGGGAGCTGTTTTTT.